Shown below are 22 T cell receptor beta chains from a single sample sequenced in a study of human T cells and chemical hapten exposure (dated by TCRdb to the early 2020s). The method behind the library was RACE. Instrument on record: NextSeq 500. The public reads were quality trimmed at Q25 with fastp and then assembled into clones with MiXCR by TCRdb, keeping productive beta chains. Rows are unified per CDR3 protein, each entry keeping the most common DNA and genes. This sample is represented by over 300,000 distinct CDR3 sequences; about 5.1% of them were singletons. Around 2.6% of the sample goes to the ten largest clones. This specimen's time point label, per the study, means: pre-sensitization, week 0. Read against the paper, the sample's treatment or condition label means: therapeutic diphenylcyclopropenone sensitization with weekly scalp DPC. The sequencing used whole blood, collected in connection with sensitization to the hapten diphenylcyclopropenone (DPC). The origin of the receptors is a woman between 45 and 65 years old with alopecia areata. Some clones in this sample may be carry-over from other donors' samples.

This chain connects TRBV3-1 to TRBJ2-6; TRBD2 matches 9 bases. Germline V CDR1 and CDR2: LGHDT, YNNKEL (reference sequence). V lost 1 base, J lost 0 bases, and 1 base stayed unmatched. The CDR3 spans 17 residues. Here the CDR3 reads CASSQASGASGANVLTF. The CDR3 DNA is TGTGCCAGCAGCCAAGCTAGCGGGGCCTCTGGGGCCAACGTCCTGACTTTC.

The sample holds many counts of this clonotype. The chain carries TRBV11-2 and TRBJ2-2, with 9 nucleotides matching TRBD1. Germline CDR1 is SGHAT and CDR2 is FQNNGV. The length of the CDR3 is 16 residues. With 4 bases clipped from V and 6 bases from J, the junction kept 9 bases outside the gene matches. This CDR3 reads CASSSEGQGSPGELFF. The CDR3 DNA sequence: TGTGCCAGCAGCTCAGAGGGACAGGGATCGCCCGGGGAGCTGTTTTTT.

This clonotype was counted ten times or more. The chain links TRBV27 to TRBJ2-3, with D tentatively TRBD2 (13 bases). This CDR3 has 18 amino acids. Germline V gene sequence: CDR1 MNHEY, CDR2 SMNVEV (reference sequence). With 6 bases removed from V and 8 bases from J, the gap between germline ends came to 30 bases. The CDR3 here is CASRGQGAGLAGRSTQYF. CDR3 nucleotide sequence: TGTGCCAGCAGGGGACAGGGGGCGGGACTAGCGGGAAGGAGTACGCAGTATTTT.

This clonotype was detected ten times or more. The chain combines TRBV10-3 with TRBJ2-3, with D tentatively TRBD1 or TRBD2 (6 bases each). Germline values: CDR1 ENHRY, CDR2 SYGVKD. The CDR3 is 15 residues long. Trimming left V 5 bases short and J 4 bases short, with 16 bases between. In nucleotides, the CDR3 is TGTGCCATCAGTAGGGGGGCCTCAGAGCCAGATACGCAGTATTTT. Translation gives CAISRGASEPDTQYF.

This clonotype was seen repeatedly, ten times or more. This chain connects TRBV6-1 to TRBJ2-5; no clear D gene. Germline lookup yields CDR1 MNHNS and CDR2 SASEGT. The V end was cut by 8 bases, the J end by 0 bases, with 4 bases between. This CDR3 comprises 11 residues. Here the CDR3 DNA reads TGTGCCAGCGGATACCAAGAGACCCAGTACTTC. Translation: CASGYQETQYF.

Ten or more counts support this clonotype. J is TRBJ2-6 and V is TRBV11-2, with 7 bases identical to TRBD1. Germline V gives CDR1 SGHAT, CDR2 FQNNGV. This CDR3 has 16 amino acids. V lost 5 bases, J lost 4 bases, and 8 bases stayed unmatched. CDR3 DNA: TGTGCCAGCAGCCCTAGACAGGGTTTCGGGGCCAACGTCCTGACTTTC. Protein sequence: CASSPRQGFGANVLTF.

This clonotype was recorded many times. This chain links TRBV7-8 with TRBJ2-2, with D maybe TRBD1 (6 bases). Trimming took off 3 bases at V and 0 bases at J, with 8 bases between the two ends. From germline, CDR1 is SGHVS and CDR2 FQNEAQ. This CDR3 is built from 15 residues. In DNA, the CDR3 is TGTGCCAGCAGCTTTGGGGACACGAACACCGGGGAGCTGTTTTTT. Translating gives CASSFGDTNTGELFF.

Ten or more counts support this clonotype. For the CDR3, the DNA is TGTGCCAGCAGTTTTGTCCTAGCGGGAGGGAGGGAGACCCAGTACTTC. Translation gives CASSFVLAGGRETQYF. The rearrangement links TRBV28 to TRBJ2-5; 12 bases are a match to TRBD2. The CDR3 totals 16 residues. Germline trimming cut 3 bases from V and 5 bases from J; bases unmatched to any gene: 7. Per the germline V gene, CDR1 is MDHEN and CDR2 is SYDVKM.

This clonotype has only a few counts. The chain links TRBV4-1 to TRBJ2-4; 7 bases line up with TRBD1. The CDR3 is made up of 19 amino acids. Germline V gene lookup returns CDR1 MGHRA and CDR2 YSYEKL. V lost 3 bases to trimming and J lost 2 bases; unmatched junction nucleotides: 16. Written as DNA, the CDR3 is TGCGCCAGCAGCCACGCCGACAGGGAAGTGGGGGTAACCAAAAACATTCAGTACTTC. It specifies CASSHADREVGVTKNIQYF.

DNA of the CDR3: TGTGCCAGCAGTTATGGGACATGGGCCGGGGAGCTGTTTTTT. This translates into CASSYGTWAGELFF. The chain carries TRBV6-2 or TRBV6-3 and TRBJ2-2; D may be TRBD1 (6 bases). This CDR3 has 14 amino acids. V gave up 3 bases and J gave up 6 bases, with 11 bases separating them. Germline CDR1 reads MNHEY; CDR2 reads SVGEGT.

This clonotype was detected many times. The rearrangement uses TRBV29-1 and TRBJ2-5; 11 bases agree with TRBD2. The CDR3 has 12 residues. Per germline, CDR1 SQVTM and CDR2 ANQGSEA. V was pared by 7 bases and J by 4 bases, with 2 bases of the junction left unmatched. The CDR3 DNA reads as TGCAGCGCCGGGACTAGCGGAGAGACCCAGTACTTC. Translated: CSAGTSGETQYF.

This clonotype was recorded many times. The V call is TRBV19, the J call TRBJ1-2, with no clear D. V was shortened by 2 bases and J by 6 bases, with 7 bases between the two germline ends. This CDR3 is built from 12 residues. Germline CDR1 reads LNHDA; CDR2 reads SQIVND (reference sequence). This chain's CDR3 is CASSIFGDGYTF. The DNA for the CDR3 is TGTGCCAGTAGTATATTCGGGGATGGCTACACCTTC. Variable domain in full (rest from reference TRBV19 and TRBJ1-2): DGGITQSPKYLFRKEGQNVTLSCEQNLNHDAMYWYRQDPGQGLRLIYYSQIVNDFQKGDIAEGYSVSREKKESFPLTVTSAQKNPTAFYLCASSIFGDGYTFGSGTRLTVV.

This clonotype was recorded a few times. V usage is TRBV29-1 and J usage is TRBJ1-4; a possible D gene is TRBD1 (6 bases). Germline assignment: CDR1 SQVTM and CDR2 ANQGSEA. V was shortened by 3 bases and J by 6 bases, with 14 bases between the two germline ends. The CDR3 sequence is 14 residues long. The CDR3 DNA reads TGCAGCGTTGAGGGGTCAGGGGCCTATGAAAAACTGTTTTTT. Translation gives CSVEGSGAYEKLFF.

This clonotype was found a few times. The J gene is TRBJ2-7, the V gene TRBV18; D is unresolved. Germline V gives CDR1 KGHSH, CDR2 LQKENI. Trimming took 1 base from V and 5 from J, leaving 9 bases between them. The CDR3 is 13 amino acids. CDR3 DNA sequence: TGTGCCAGCTCACCACGGGAATCAAACGAGCAGTACTTC. Its translation is CASSPRESNEQYF.

There are a few counts of this clonotype. The CDR3 DNA is TGTGCCAGCAGCTTAGGGGGGAAGGACGAAGTGTTTTTT. Translating it yields CASSLGGKDEVFF. The chain links TRBV13 to TRBJ1-4; the D is unclear. The CDR3 runs to 13 residues. V lost 0 bases, J lost 15 bases, and 14 bases lay in between. Per germline, CDR1 PRHDT and CDR2 FYEKMQ (reference sequence).

This clonotype was seen ten or more times. The V call is TRBV20-1, the J call TRBJ2-3; D possibly corresponds to TRBD2 (6 bases). Per the germline V gene, CDR1 is DFQATT and CDR2 is SNEGSKA (reference sequence). This CDR3 spans 13 amino acids. Trimming took off 2 bases at V and 6 bases at J, with 12 bases between the two ends. CDR3 bases: TGCAGTGCTAGACCGACTAGTCTGGATACGCAGTATTTT. As protein: CSARPTSLDTQYF.

This clonotype was seen at least ten times. The chain uses TRBV12-3 or TRBV12-4 and TRBJ2-1; D is undetermined. The CDR3 extends over 19 amino acids. V lost 7 bases and J lost 5, with 30 bases in between. This CDR3 is CASTTQPTVYGLIDNEQFF. CDR3 in DNA: TGTGCCAGCACCACTCAGCCGACCGTGTACGGCCTTATCGACAATGAGCAGTTCTTC.

The rearrangement links TRBV20-1 to TRBJ2-3; 9 bases match TRBD2. V lost 3 bases to trimming and J lost 4 bases; unmatched junction nucleotides: 5. This CDR3 comprises 14 residues. Germline CDR1 reads DFQATT; CDR2 reads SNEGSKA (reference sequence). CDR3 sequence reads: CSASNAGGSDTQYF. CDR3 DNA: TGCAGTGCTAGCAACGCGGGGGGGTCAGATACGCAGTATTTT.

The sample holds many counts of this clonotype. The rearrangement links TRBV27 to TRBJ1-6; 8 nucleotides match TRBD1. J gave up 14 bases and V 2 bases, and 8 bases lay outside the gene matches. The CDR3 runs to 14 residues. Per the germline V gene, CDR1 is MNHEY and CDR2 is SMNVEV (reference sequence). CDR3 DNA: TGTGCCAGCAGTTTAGTGGACAGGGTGATCACCCTCCACTTT. Translation gives CASSLVDRVITLHF.

This clonotype came up many times. This sequence joins TRBV13 and TRBJ2-3, with D perhaps TRBD1 (5 bases). CDR3 size: 16 residues. Germline CDR1 reads PRHDT; CDR2 reads FYEKMQ (reference sequence). V was pared by 0 bases and J by 1 base, with 11 bases between. CDR3 DNA sequence: TGTGCCAGCAGCTTAGGCCGTGGACATGGCACAGATACGCAGTATTTT. Translated: CASSLGRGHGTDTQYF.

This clonotype has at least ten counts. This chain uses TRBV5-6 with TRBJ2-3, with D maybe TRBD1 (6 bases). Trimming pared 4 bases from V and 2 bases from J, leaving 17 bases between. Germline CDR1 is SGHDT and CDR2 is YYEEEE. The CDR3 is 16 amino acids. Here the CDR3 reads CASSPRQEMNTDTQYF. The CDR3, as DNA: TGTGCCAGCAGCCCGCGACAGGAGATGAACACAGATACGCAGTATTTT.

The gene calls are TRBV7-9 and TRBJ1-1, with TRBD1 matching over 7 bases. V was pared by 3 bases and J by 7 bases, with 5 bases of the junction left unmatched. CDR3 length: 13 amino acids. Germline V lookup: CDR1 SEHNR, CDR2 FQNEAQ (reference sequence). CDR3 sequence reads: CASSLVGQDEAFF. CDR3 sequence (DNA): TGTGCCAGCAGCTTGGTTGGACAGGATGAAGCTTTCTTT.